This TCR beta chain was recorded in a study of control samples from healthy donors and cancer patients. Here immunoSEQ multiplex PCR was the method, and the copy in TCRdb shows in-frame clones only, minus some. The data hold 90,000 or so clones, with about 85% observed a single time. The germline CDR1 and CDR2 sequences are DFQATT and SNEGSKA (reference sequence). With 3 bases clipped from V and 3 bases from J, the junction kept 9 bases outside the gene matches. The CDR3 is made up of 15 amino acids. Sequenced material: blood. The TCR was taken from a woman aged 45 to 65 in good health. The chain employs TRBV20-1 and TRBJ1-2; 8 nucleotides agree with TRBD1. The CDR3 DNA is TGCAGTGCTAGTACGACAGGGGTTTTTGACTATGGCTACACCTTC. This sequence encodes CSASTTGVFDYGYTF.